The rows below give T cell receptor beta chains drawn from one sample of a study of T cells after yellow fever vaccination. TCRdb itself ran the 5' RACE reads through MiXCR, one entry per CDR3 protein. The data hold roughly 49,000 distinct CDR3 sequences, with 7% to 8.5% observed a single time. This sample comprised CD8+ T cells sorted from PBMCs, obtained less than 16 days after the first yellow fever vaccination. Receptors were obtained from a man between 18 and 35 years old who received the YFV17D yellow fever vaccine. Both conserved end residues are part of each CDR3. A D gene is named only where the DNA matches it firmly. The listing skips clone size in some rows; elsewhere it reads once, few, many or a size class.

v_gene	d_gene	j_gene	abundance	CDR3aa	CDR3nt
TRBV4-1	TRBD1	TRBJ2-1	many	CASSQTGLTNEQFF	TGCGCCAGCAGCCAGACAGGGTTAACTAATGAGCAGTTCTTC
TRBV4-3	NA	TRBJ1-1	NA	CASSQGLTMNTEAFF	TGCGCCAGCAGCCAAGGTTTGACCATGAACACTGAAGCTTTCTTT
TRBV10-3	TRBD2	TRBJ2-1	many	CAISEYPSGGSNEQFF	TGTGCCATCAGTGAATACCCTAGCGGGGGGTCTAATGAGCAGTTCTTC
TRBV20-1	TRBD1	TRBJ2-3	many	CSAPVYRGADTQYF	TGCAGTGCCCCCGTGTACAGGGGTGCAGATACGCAGTATTTT
TRBV6-2/TRBV6-3	NA	TRBJ1-1	many	CASSYSIGQGGPEAFF	TGTGCCAGCAGTTACTCGATCGGGCAGGGAGGCCCTGAAGCTTTCTTT
TRBV10-3	NA	TRBJ2-3	many	CAISGSPYSTDTQYF	TGTGCCATCAGTGGTTCACCCTATAGCACAGATACGCAGTATTTT
TRBV7-2	TRBD2	TRBJ2-2	many	CASSPTTGGGGELFF	TGTGCCAGCAGCCCTACCACGGGGGGGGGCGGGGAGCTGTTTTTT
TRBV2	NA	TRBJ2-1	many	CASSEIWDSSYNEQFF	TGTGCCAGCAGTGAAATTTGGGACTCCTCCTACAATGAGCAGTTCTTC
TRBV7-6	NA	TRBJ2-1	many	CASSPPPSSYNEQFF	TGTGCCAGCAGTCCCCCTCCCAGCTCCTACAATGAGCAGTTCTTC
TRBV20-1	NA	TRBJ2-1	many	CSAGTGFVNEQFF	TGCAGTGCCGGGACTGGGTTTGTGAATGAGCAGTTCTTC
TRBV6-1	NA	TRBJ1-4	many	CASRRGRQLEKLFF	TGTGCCAGCAGGAGAGGACGGCAGCTTGAAAAACTGTTTTTT
TRBV19	TRBD1	TRBJ2-7	many	CASSIGQGPLYEQYF	TGTGCCAGTAGTATTGGACAGGGTCCACTTTACGAGCAGTACTTC
TRBV4-3	NA	TRBJ1-1	many	CASSQERRTEAFF	TGCGCCAGCAGCCAAGAGAGGCGGACTGAAGCTTTCTTT
TRBV29-1	NA	TRBJ1-2	many	CSVDSPSAYGYTF	TGCAGCGTGGACAGCCCAAGTGCCTATGGCTACACCTTC
TRBV5-5	NA	TRBJ1-1	NA	CASSLGGDMNTEAFF	TGTGCCAGCAGCTTGGGGGGGGACATGAACACTGAAGCTTTCTTT
TRBV6-6	NA	TRBJ1-3	few	CASSWSGHTSGNTIYF	TGTGCCAGCAGTTGGAGTGGTCATACCTCTGGAAACACCATATATTTT
TRBV7-3	TRBD1	TRBJ1-3	many	CASSLGQGARDTIYF	TGTGCCAGCAGCCTAGGACAGGGGGCACGGGACACCATATATTTT
TRBV19	NA	TRBJ1-5	few	CASSIWARGGNQPQHF	TGTGCCAGTAGTATTTGGGCGAGAGGGGGAAATCAGCCCCAGCATTTT
TRBV18	TRBD1	TRBJ2-7	many	CASSPSTGKPYEQYF	TGTGCCAGCTCACCATCGACAGGGAAACCCTACGAGCAGTACTTC
TRBV12-3/TRBV12-4	NA	TRBJ1-1	many	CASSLPGIATEAFF	TGTGCCAGCAGTTTGCCGGGGATTGCTACTGAAGCTTTCTTT
TRBV12-3/TRBV12-4	NA	TRBJ2-7	many	CASSPSGGGPGEQYF	TGTGCCAGCAGCCCCTCTGGGGGGGGGCCGGGGGAGCAGTACTTC
TRBV20-1	TRBD2	TRBJ2-3	NA	CSARELAGVITDTQYF	TGCAGTGCTAGAGAGCTAGCGGGGGTTATCACAGATACGCAGTATTTT
TRBV19	NA	TRBJ1-1	many	CATYRAGLTEAFF	TGTGCCACGTATCGTGCAGGACTCACTGAAGCTTTCTTT
TRBV7-2	NA	TRBJ1-2	many	CASSLGTVRPYTF	TGTGCCAGCAGCTTAGGGACGGTCCGCCCCTACACCTTC